Following are 19 T cell receptor beta chains from one sample sequenced in a study of T-cell memory formation after mild COVID-19 (dated by TCRdb to the early 2020s). The method was 5' RACE. For sequencing, an Illumina NovaSeq 6000 was employed. Starting from the raw public reads, TCRdb applied fastp trimming at Q25, assembled clones with MiXCR and retained in-frame beta chains. Rows with a matching CDR3 protein are joined into one entry that keeps the most common DNA and genes. This sample holds around 410,000 distinct CDR3 sequences; around 22% were observed only once. The ten largest clones add up to over 10% of the sample. Specimen: PBMCs or a T cell subset sorted from them (not recorded which). The source is an adult woman who had mild COVID-19 (a few samples of this study predate the infection). The sample titles of this study are shuffled in the database, so cell type and time point are left out; the donor was told from shared clones.

The V gene is TRBV5-6, the J gene TRBJ2-6; TRBD1 agrees at 7 bases. There are 18 residues in the CDR3. Germline V lookup: CDR1 SGHDT, CDR2 YYEEEE. V shed 4 bases and J 0 bases; nucleotides not matched to a gene: 10. DNA of the CDR3: TGTGCCAGCAGCCCAATTGGGACAGCGAGCTCTGGGGCCAACGTCCTGACTTTC. Translated, it gives CASSPIGTASSGANVLTF.

V gene TRBV20-1 combines with J gene TRBJ1-2, with D unclear. Trimming removed 0 bases from V and 4 bases from J, with 12 bases in between. This CDR3 has 14 residues. In germline, CDR1 is DFQATT, CDR2 SNEGSKA (reference sequence). In DNA form, the CDR3 reads TGCAGTGCTAGAGATCGTTGGATCCTCTATGGCTACACCTTC. Amino acids: CSARDRWILYGYTF.

The gene calls are TRBV2 and TRBJ2-5, with 9 bases identical to TRBD1. CDR1 and CDR2 from the germline V gene are SNHLY and FYNNEI. The CDR3 extends over 14 amino acids. The trim removed 6 bases at V and 5 bases at J, leaving 7 bases unmatched. The CDR3 DNA is TGTGCCAGCAGGGAGGACAGGGGTGCGGAGACCCAGTACTTC. Protein: CASREDRGAETQYF.

The chain carries TRBV12-3 or TRBV12-4 and TRBJ2-5; D possibly corresponds to TRBD1 (5 bases). V was trimmed by 1 base and J by 0 bases, leaving 9 bases between them. The CDR3 is made up of 15 amino acids. Written as DNA, the CDR3 is TGTGCCAGCAGTTTAGGGACACAGTACCAAGAGACCCAGTACTTC. Translated: CASSLGTQYQETQYF.

The rearrangement uses TRBV3-1 and TRBJ2-2; the D gene is possibly TRBD2 (6 bases). The CDR3 is 18 residues long. The V end lost 0 bases, the J end lost 3 bases, and 17 bases lay between the germline ends. Looked up from germline, CDR1 is LGHDT and CDR2 is YNNKEL (reference sequence). Here the CDR3 DNA reads TGTGCCAGCAGCCAAGATCAGGACTATTTGGGAGACACCGGGGAGCTGTTTTTT. Translating gives CASSQDQDYLGDTGELFF.

The rearrangement joins TRBV23-1 to TRBJ2-3, with TRBD2 matching 8 bases. TRBV23-1 is recorded as an ORF, its role being uncertain. CDR3 size: 18 residues. The ends lost 6 bases at V and 6 bases at J; junction bases unmatched: 20. For the CDR3, the DNA is TGCGCCAGCAGGCCCGGGACTAGTAAAGTCGTGGTTCGCGATACGCAGTATTTT. It yields the protein CASRPGTSKVVVRDTQYF.

The genes are TRBV5-1 and TRBJ1-1, with D perhaps matching TRBD1 (6 bases). CDR1 and CDR2 from the germline V gene are SGHRS and YFSETQ. V was clipped by 3 bases and J by 5 bases, with 17 bases between them. This CDR3 spans 15 amino acids. The CDR3 is CASSSGGRAMTEAFF. CDR3 DNA: TGCGCCAGCAGCTCGGGGGGCAGGGCTATGACTGAAGCTTTCTTT.

The chain uses TRBV29-1 and TRBJ2-3, with D perhaps TRBD2 (6 bases). With 4 bases removed from V and 4 bases from J, the gap between germline ends came to 21 bases. CDR1 and CDR2 (germline): SQVTM, ANQGSEA. The CDR3 contains 16 residues. DNA of the CDR3: TGCAGCGTTGCCCCAAGGCGGGGAGAGTACGCAGATACGCAGTATTTT. It is translated as CSVAPRRGEYADTQYF.

The J gene is TRBJ2-1, the V gene TRBV4-1; D not resolved. The ends were cut back, 2 bases at V and 4 bases at J, with 12 bases in the middle. The CDR3 has 15 residues. Per germline, CDR1 MGHRA and CDR2 YSYEKL. The CDR3 protein is CASSQIKNGYNEQFF. CDR3 bases: TGCGCCAGCAGCCAAATAAAGAACGGGTACAATGAGCAGTTCTTC.

A single count supports this clonotype. The chain has TRBV4-3 and TRBJ2-5; possible D gene TRBD2, 6 bases. Trimming removed 0 bases at V and 7 bases at J, with 15 bases between. Germline CDR1 reads LGHNA; CDR2 reads YSLEER. The CDR3 is 15 residues long. The CDR3 region has the DNA TGCGCCAGCAGCCAAGACCGCGCGGGGCCCGGGACCCAGTACTTC. It encodes CASSQDRAGPGTQYF.

This chain uses TRBV3-1 with TRBJ1-1; D is unresolved. Germline CDR1 is LGHDT and CDR2 is YNNKEL (reference sequence). This CDR3 contains 15 residues. V lost 1 base to trimming and J lost 3 bases, with 12 bases between them. This CDR3 reads CASSQGVDLYTEAFF. The DNA of the CDR3 is TGTGCCAGCAGCCAAGGAGTGGATTTGTACACTGAAGCTTTCTTT.

This clonotype was counted only a few times. The V and J genes are TRBV6-5 and TRBJ2-1; D not resolved. The V and J ends lost 0 bases and 9 bases respectively, with 9 bases between them. CDR1 is MNHEY and CDR2 is SVGAGI in the germline V gene. The CDR3 is 13 residues long. CDR3 region: CASSYSNRIEQFF. CDR3 coding DNA: TGTGCCAGCAGTTACTCGAACCGGATTGAGCAGTTCTTC.

This clonotype was seen only a few times. This chain joins TRBV3-1 and TRBJ1-4, with D unresolved. This CDR3 has 11 residues. Trimming removed 2 bases at V and 7 bases at J, with 2 bases between. In germline, CDR1 is LGHDT, CDR2 YNNKEL (reference sequence). CDR3 bases: TGTGCCAGCAGCCAATTTGAAAAACTGTTTTTT. As protein: CASSQFEKLFF. Complete variable domain (other parts from reference TRBV3-1 and TRBJ1-4): DTAVSQTPKYLVTQMGNDKSIKCEQNLGHDTMYWYKQDSKKFLKIMFSYNNKELIINETVPNRFSPKSPDKAHLNLHINSLELGDSAVYFCASSQFEKLFFGSGTQLSVL.

This clonotype occurred a few times. This chain joins TRBV6-6 and TRBJ2-2; D gene ambiguous. V was shortened by 5 bases and J by 10 bases, with 11 bases between the two germline ends. The CDR3 is 12 amino acids. CDR1 is MNHNY, CDR2 SVGAGI, per germline (reference sequence). The CDR3 reads CASSMKKEELFF. As DNA, the CDR3 is TGTGCCAGCAGTATGAAGAAGGAGGAGCTGTTTTTT.

This clonotype was recorded a few times. The chain carries TRBV20-1 and TRBJ1-5, with 8 nucleotides matching TRBD1. This CDR3 region has 14 residues. The V segment lost 7 bases and the J segment 4 bases; nucleotides outside the gene matches: 9. From germline, CDR1 is DFQATT and CDR2 SNEGSKA (reference sequence). The CDR3: CSVHRGQDNQPQHF. CDR3 DNA sequence: TGCAGTGTCCATCGGGGACAGGATAATCAGCCCCAGCATTTT.

The chain uses TRBV7-3 and TRBJ1-6; possibly TRBD1 for D (5 bases). This CDR3 has 14 residues. V lost 5 bases and J lost 7, with 12 bases in between. CDR1 is SGHTA, CDR2 FQGTGA, per germline. The CDR3 loop is CASSTDRPNSPLHF. The CDR3 DNA reads TGTGCCAGCAGCACAGACAGACCGAATTCACCCCTCCACTTT.

This clonotype occurred a few times. This sequence joins TRBV7-9 and TRBJ1-4, with D uncertain. This CDR3 is 16 amino acids long. Between the trimmed V and J ends, which lost 1 base and 0 bases, there was a span of 9 bases. CDR1 is SEHNR, CDR2 FQNEAQ, per germline (reference sequence). This chain's CDR3 is CASSLGLRPTNEKLFF. CDR3 bases: TGTGCCAGCAGCTTAGGATTGCGGCCAACTAATGAAAAACTGTTTTTT.

This clonotype was detected only a few times. The rearrangement uses TRBV7-9 and TRBJ1-1, with D perhaps TRBD1 (5 bases). CDR1 and CDR2 from the germline V gene are SEHNR and FQNEAQ (reference sequence). CDR3 length: 12 amino acids. With 2 bases removed from V and 7 bases from J, the gap between germline ends came to 8 bases. CDR3 sequence: CASSLLTVEAFF. CDR3 nucleotides: TGTGCCAGCAGCTTATTGACAGTTGAAGCTTTCTTT.

This clonotype was seen a handful of times. This sequence joins TRBV10-3 and TRBJ2-3; either TRBD1 or TRBD2 may fit D (5 bases each). The CDR3 spans 13 residues. With 10 bases removed from V and 1 base from J, the gap between germline ends came to 12 bases. Per the germline V gene, CDR1 is ENHRY and CDR2 is SYGVKD. The CDR3 here is CATDRDGTDTQYF. The DNA of the CDR3 is TGTGCCACCGATAGGGACGGCACAGATACGCAGTATTTT.